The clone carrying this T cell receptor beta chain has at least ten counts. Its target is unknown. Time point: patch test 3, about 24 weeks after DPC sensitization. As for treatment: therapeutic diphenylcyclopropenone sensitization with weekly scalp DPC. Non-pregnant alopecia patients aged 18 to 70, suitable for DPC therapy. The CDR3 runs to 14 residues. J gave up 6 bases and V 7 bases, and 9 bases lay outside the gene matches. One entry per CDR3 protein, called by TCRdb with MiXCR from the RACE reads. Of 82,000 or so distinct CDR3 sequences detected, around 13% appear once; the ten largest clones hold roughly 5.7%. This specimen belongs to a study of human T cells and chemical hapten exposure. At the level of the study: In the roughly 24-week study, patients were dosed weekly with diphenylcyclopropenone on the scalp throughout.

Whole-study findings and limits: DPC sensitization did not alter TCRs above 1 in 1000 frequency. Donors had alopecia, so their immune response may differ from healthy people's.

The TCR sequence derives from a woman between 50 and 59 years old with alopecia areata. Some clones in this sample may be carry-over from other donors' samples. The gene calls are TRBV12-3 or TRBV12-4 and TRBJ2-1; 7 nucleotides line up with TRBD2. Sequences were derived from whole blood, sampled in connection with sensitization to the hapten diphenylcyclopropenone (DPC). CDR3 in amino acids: CASTVSGPLNEQFF. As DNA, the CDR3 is TGTGCCAGCACCGTTAGCGGGCCTCTCAATGAGCAGTTCTTC.